The next 10 T cell receptor beta chains were all read from a single sample in a study of blood T cell repertoires in COVID-19. Data came from immunoSEQ multiplex PCR; TCRdb stores just in-frame clones and leaves some out. The table shows 200,000 to 300,000 clones, with 75% to 90% occurring only once. Input material: peripheral blood. The receptors stem from a man in his forties or fifties with acute or convalescent COVID-19.

The V gene is TRBV29-1, the J gene TRBJ1-4, with 9 bases lining up with TRBD1. The CDR3 is 16 residues long. After removal of 1 base from V and 4 bases from J, the junction contained 7 bases not matched to a gene. Germline V gene lookup returns CDR1 SQVTM and CDR2 ANQGSEA. The CDR3 reads CSVEGAPGQGNEKLFF. CDR3 sequence (DNA): TGCAGCGTTGAAGGCGCTCCGGGACAGGGTAATGAAAAACTGTTTTTT.

This rearrangement joins TRBV6-2 or TRBV6-3 to TRBJ2-7; no reliable D call. Germline V CDR1 and CDR2: MNHEY, SVGEGT. Trimming took 2 bases from V and 2 from J, leaving 7 bases between them. The CDR3 covers 13 residues. CDR3 region: CASSYEQAYEQYF. The CDR3 bases are TGTGCCAGCAGTTACGAGCAGGCCTACGAGCAGTACTTC.

The CDR3 spells CASSPILAGAYHEQFF. As DNA, the CDR3 is TGTGCCAGCAGTCCCATACTAGCGGGAGCTTACCATGAGCAGTTCTTC. The chain uses TRBV28 and TRBJ2-1; 11 bases map to TRBD2. CDR3 length: 16 amino acids. The V segment lost 5 bases and the J segment 8 bases; nucleotides outside the gene matches: 11. Per the germline V gene, CDR1 is MDHEN and CDR2 is SYDVKM.

This chain joins TRBV20-1 and TRBJ2-1; perhaps TRBD2 as D (5 bases). CDR1 and CDR2 from the germline V gene are DFQATT and SNEGSKA (reference sequence). The CDR3 has 11 residues. V was shortened by 6 bases and J by 9 bases, with 12 bases between the two germline ends. CDR3 sequence reads: CSAQDEGEQFF. The CDR3 nucleotides are TGCAGTGCCCAGGACGAGGGTGAGCAGTTCTTC.

Concerning this clone: Other nucleotide sequences from this sample produce the same CDR3. V and J are TRBV12-3 or TRBV12-4 and TRBJ2-7; D uncertain. The V end lost 4 bases, the J end lost 4 bases, and 5 bases lay between the germline ends. This CDR3 spans 11 amino acids. The CDR3 DNA sequence: TGTGCCAGCAGTTCTTTATACGAGCAGTACTTC. Translation: CASSSLYEQYF.

This clone was seen ten or more times. The V gene is TRBV27, the J gene TRBJ1-5; a possible D gene is TRBD1 (5 bases). Trimming shortened V by 9 bases and J by 5 bases, and 14 bases separated the two germline ends. The CDR3 runs to 13 residues. Germline V gene data show CDR1 as MNHEY and CDR2 as SMNVEV (reference sequence). CDR3 DNA sequence: TGTGCCAGTAGGCCCGCGGGGGATCAGCCCCAGCATTTT. As protein: CASRPAGDQPQHF.

The chain has TRBV5-1 and TRBJ2-3; the match to TRBD1 covers 9 bases. Trimming cost V 0 bases and J 5 bases; bases outside gene matches: 1. Germline V gives CDR1 SGHRS, CDR2 YFSETQ. The CDR3 sequence is 14 residues long. DNA for the CDR3: TGCGCCAGCAGCTTGGGACAGGGGGGAGATACGCAGTATTTT. Translating gives CASSLGQGGDTQYF.

This clone was found once. V usage is TRBV3-1 (or the pseudogene TRBV3-2) and J usage is TRBJ2-7; TRBD1 is a possible D gene (6 bases). V was pared by 4 bases and J by 2 bases, with 12 bases between. Germline assignment: CDR1 LGHDT and CDR2 YNNKEL (reference sequence). The CDR3 length is 14 residues. Here the CDR3 DNA reads TGTGCCAGCAGCCTTGGACAGTTCCCCTACGAGCAGTACTTC. Encoded protein: CASSLGQFPYEQYF.

This clone was observed a handful of times. The gene calls are TRBV7-7 and TRBJ2-3; D remains ambiguous. Per the germline V gene, CDR1 is SSHAT and CDR2 is FNYEAQ (reference sequence). This CDR3 contains 13 residues. Deletions cut 5 bases from V and 3 bases from J, with 9 bases between. CDR3 sequence: CASSTAWTDTQYF. CDR3 nucleotide sequence: TGTGCCAGCAGCACCGCGTGGACAGATACGCAGTATTTT.

The chain uses TRBV7-3 and TRBJ2-2; 9 nucleotides match TRBD1. Germline V lookup: CDR1 SGHTA, CDR2 FQGTGA. The CDR3 runs to 16 residues. V dropped 3 bases and J dropped 5; count of bases not matched to a gene: 7. CDR3 sequence reads: CASSFPGTGRTGELFF. In DNA form, the CDR3 reads TGTGCCAGCAGCTTCCCCGGGACAGGGAGGACCGGGGAGCTGTTTTTT.